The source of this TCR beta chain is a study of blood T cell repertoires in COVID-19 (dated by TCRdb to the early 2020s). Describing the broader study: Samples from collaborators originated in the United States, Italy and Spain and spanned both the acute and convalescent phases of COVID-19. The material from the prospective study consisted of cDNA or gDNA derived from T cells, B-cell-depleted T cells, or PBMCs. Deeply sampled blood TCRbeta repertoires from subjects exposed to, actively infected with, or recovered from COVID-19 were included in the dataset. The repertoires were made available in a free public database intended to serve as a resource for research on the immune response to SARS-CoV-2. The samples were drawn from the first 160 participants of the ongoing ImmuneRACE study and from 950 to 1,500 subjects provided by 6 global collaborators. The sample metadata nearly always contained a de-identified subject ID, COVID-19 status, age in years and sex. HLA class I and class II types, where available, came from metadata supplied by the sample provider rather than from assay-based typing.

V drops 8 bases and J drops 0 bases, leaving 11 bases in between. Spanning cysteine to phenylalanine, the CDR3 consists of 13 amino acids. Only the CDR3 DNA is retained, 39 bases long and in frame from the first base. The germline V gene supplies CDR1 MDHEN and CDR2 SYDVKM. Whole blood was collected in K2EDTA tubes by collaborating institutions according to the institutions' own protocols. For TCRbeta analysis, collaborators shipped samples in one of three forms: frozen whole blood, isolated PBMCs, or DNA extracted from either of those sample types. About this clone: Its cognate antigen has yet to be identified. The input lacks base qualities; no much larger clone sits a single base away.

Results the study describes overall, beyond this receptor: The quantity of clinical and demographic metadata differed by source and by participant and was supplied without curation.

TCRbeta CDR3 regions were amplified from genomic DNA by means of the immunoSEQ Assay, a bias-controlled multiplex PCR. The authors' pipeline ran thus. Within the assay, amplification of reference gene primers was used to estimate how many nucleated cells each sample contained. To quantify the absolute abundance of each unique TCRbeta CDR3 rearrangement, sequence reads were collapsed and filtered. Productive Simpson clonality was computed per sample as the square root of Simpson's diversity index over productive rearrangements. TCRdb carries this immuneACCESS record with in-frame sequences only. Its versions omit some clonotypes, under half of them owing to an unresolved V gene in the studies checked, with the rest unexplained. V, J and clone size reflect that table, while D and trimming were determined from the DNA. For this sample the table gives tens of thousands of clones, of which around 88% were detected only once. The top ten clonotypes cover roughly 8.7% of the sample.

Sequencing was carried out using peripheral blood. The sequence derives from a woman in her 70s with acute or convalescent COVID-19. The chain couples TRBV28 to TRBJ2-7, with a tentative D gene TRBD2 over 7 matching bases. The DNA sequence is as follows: TGTGCCAGCGGGGGAGGGGGCTCCTACGAGCAGTACTTC. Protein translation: CASGGGGSYEQYF. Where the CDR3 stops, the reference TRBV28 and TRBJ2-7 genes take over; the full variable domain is DVKVTQSSRYLVKRTGEKVFLECVQDMDHENMFWYRQDPGLGLRLIYFSYDVKMKEKGDIPEGYSVSREKKERFSLILESASTNQTSMYLCASGGGGSYEQYFGPGTRLTVT.